These 6 T cell receptor beta chains share one sample of origin, sequenced in a study of regulatory and conventional T cells in RAG deficiency. Conventional CD4+ T cells were sorted from blood as CD25-low CD127-high cells. Method: immunoSEQ multiplex PCR; TCRdb's copy keeps in-frame clones and lacks some. The table includes several thousand clones, around 95% detected once. The sample taken for sequencing was CD4+ effector T cells sorted from blood. The receptor source for this set is a human donor with RAG deficiency presenting as severe combined immunodeficiency.

V usage is TRBV4-3 and J usage is TRBJ2-3; no clear D. Germline V lookup: CDR1 LGHNA, CDR2 YSLEER. CDR3 length: 16 amino acids. Trimming removed 1 base at V and 1 base at J, with 12 bases between. The CDR3 here is CASSQVSGSGTDTQYF. The CDR3 region has the DNA TGCGCCAGCAGCCAAGTTTCTGGTAGTGGCACAGATACGCAGTATTTT.

J is TRBJ1-2 and V is TRBV5-1; 9 nucleotides align to TRBD1. Germline CDR1 and CDR2: SGHRS and YFSETQ. This CDR3 region has 12 residues. Losses at the gene ends were 4 bases for V and 6 bases for J; bases not matched to a gene: 1. Here the CDR3 reads CASSRDRDGYTF. The DNA for the CDR3 is TGCGCCAGCAGCCGGGACAGGGATGGCTACACCTTC.

This rearrangement joins TRBV20-1 to TRBJ2-5; D call uncertain. Per the germline V gene, CDR1 is DFQATT and CDR2 is SNEGSKA (reference sequence). The V gene lost 3 bases and the J gene lost 2 bases, with 4 bases spanning the gap. The CDR3 totals 11 residues. The CDR3 coding sequence is TGCAGTGCTAGGGGGCAAGAGACCCAGTACTTC. This gives the protein CSARGQETQYF.

This clone appeared a single time. The V and J genes are TRBV12-5 and TRBJ2-7; D gene unclear. This CDR3 has 16 amino acids. Trimming cost V 0 bases and J 2 bases, with 14 bases left between them. Germline-derived CDR1 and CDR2 are LGHNT and FRNRAP. CDR3 coding DNA: TGTGCTAGTGGTTTGGTACTGCGACCCACGGCCTACGAGCAGTACTTC. As protein: CASGLVLRPTAYEQYF.

The chain recombines TRBV28 with TRBJ2-6; either TRBD1 or TRBD2 may fit D (5 bases each). The CDR3 length is 15 residues. V was cut by 6 bases and J by 2 bases, with 11 bases left in between. Germline V gives CDR1 MDHEN, CDR2 SYDVKM. The CDR3 region is CASRARGAGANVLTF. CDR3 nucleotides: TGTGCCAGCAGGGCACGAGGGGCTGGGGCCAACGTCCTGACTTTC. Supplemented by reference TRBV28 and TRBJ2-6, the full variable domain reads DVKVTQSSRYLVKRTGEKVFLECVQDMDHENMFWYRQDPGLGLRLIYFSYDVKMKEKGDIPEGYSVSREKKERFSLILESASTNQTSMYLCASRARGAGANVLTFGAGSRLTVL.

The CDR3 DNA reads as TGTGCCAGCAGCCAGGACAGGACCGGGGAGCTGTTTTTT. It encodes CASSQDRTGELFF. The chain employs TRBV14 and TRBJ2-2; 7 nucleotides match TRBD1. With V trimmed by 3 bases and J by 5 bases, 0 bases remained unmatched. Germline V gene data show CDR1 as SGHDN and CDR2 as FVKESK. The CDR3 extends over 13 amino acids. The full variable domain, its missing parts supplied by reference TRBV14 and TRBJ2-2, is EAGVTQFPSHSVIEKGQTVTLRCDPISGHDNLYWYRRVMGKEIKFLLHFVKESKQDESGMPNNRFLAERTGGTYSTLKVQPAELEDSGVYFCASSQDRTGELFFGEGSRLTVL.